The 10 T cell receptor beta chains below come from one sample, sequenced in a study of vaccination and CD4 T cells after COVID-19. Treatment described: approximately 10-day PBMC culture with coronavirus spike peptide pools or control peptides (ViraFEST assay). The Oncomine TCR Beta short-read assay was applied to DNA of cultured CD4+ T cells. TCRdb passed the PCR reads through MiXCR, listing each CDR3 protein once. In the table there are about 14,000 distinct CDR3 sequences, about half of which are singletons. These TCRs are of unknown antigen specificity. Sequenced sample: CD4+ T cells from blood, cultured in vitro. Source of these receptors: a human donor who had recovered from COVID-19.

This clonotype was counted between two and nine times. The chain joins TRBV30 to TRBJ2-1; D is unclear. This CDR3 is built from 11 residues. Trimming removed 3 bases at V and 4 bases at J, with 4 bases between. CDR1 and CDR2 from the germline V gene are GTSNPN and SVGIG (reference sequence). For the CDR3, the DNA is TGTGCCTGGAGCACGTACAATGAGCAGTTCTTC. It is translated as CAWSTYNEQFF.

Only a few counts were recorded for this clonotype. The rearrangement links TRBV6-1 to TRBJ1-5, with D possibly being TRBD1 (5 bases). This CDR3 region has 15 residues. The V end lost 6 bases, the J end lost 6 bases, and 18 bases lay between the germline ends. Germline lookup yields CDR1 MNHNS and CDR2 SASEGT. The CDR3 bases are TGTGCCAGCAGACGCGGGAAGACAGAGGGTCAGCCCCAGCATTTT. It is translated as CASRRGKTEGQPQHF.

This chain joins TRBV20-1 and TRBJ2-3; D is undetermined. Trimming removed 0 bases from V and 3 bases from J, with 13 bases in between. The CDR3 contains 15 residues. Germline V CDR1 and CDR2: DFQATT, SNEGSKA (reference sequence). Here the CDR3 DNA reads TGCAGTGCTAGAGATGAAAGGGTTGGGACAGATACGCAGTATTTT. As protein: CSARDERVGTDTQYF.

There are a few counts of this clonotype. The chain links TRBV20-1 to TRBJ1-2; the D gene is possibly TRBD1 (6 bases). This CDR3 comprises 15 residues. The V and J ends lost 5 bases and 4 bases respectively, with 20 bases between them. Germline V gene lookup returns CDR1 DFQATT and CDR2 SNEGSKA (reference sequence). The CDR3 DNA is TGCAGTGCTTCTCCACGGGGGGCGCGGGTCTATGGCTACACCTTC. This translates into CSASPRGARVYGYTF.

To note about this clonotype: One end of the junction does not line up with germline, which may come from a read error. The chain employs TRBV2 and TRBJ1-2; D ambiguous. The CDR3 consists of 12 residues. The germline CDR1 and CDR2 sequences are SNHLY and FYNNEI. CDR3 protein: CASRAQSQESVF. The DNA for the CDR3 is TGTGCCAGCAGGGCCCAATCGCAGGAGTCAGTCTTC.

This clonotype was seen only a few times. The chain couples TRBV10-3 to TRBJ2-2; perhaps TRBD2 as D (6 bases). Per germline, CDR1 ENHRY and CDR2 SYGVKD. The CDR3 spans 16 residues. Between the trimmed V and J ends, which lost 0 bases and 3 bases, there was a span of 11 bases. The CDR3 spells CAISESGGYYTGELFF. DNA for the CDR3: TGTGCCATCAGTGAGTCCGGGGGTTATTACACCGGGGAGCTGTTTTTT.

The V and J genes are TRBV10-3 and TRBJ1-3, with 7 bases fitting TRBD1. Germline CDR1 reads ENHRY; CDR2 reads SYGVKD. CDR3 length equals 15 residues. Trimming at V came to 3 bases and at J to 8 bases, leaving 10 bases not matched to a gene. CDR3 amino acids: CAISDSTGLRDTIYF. CDR3 nucleotides: TGTGCCATCAGTGACTCGACAGGGCTGAGGGACACCATATATTTT.

This clonotype was seen a few times. The rearrangement links TRBV15 to TRBJ1-4; no clear D. Germline assignment: CDR1 LNHNV and CDR2 YYDKDF (reference sequence). The CDR3 totals 16 residues. V was pared by 0 bases and J by 7 bases, with 15 bases between. The CDR3 DNA is TGTGCCACCAGCAGAGATACGGGGAGCGGGAGTGAAAAACTGTTTTTT. This translates into CATSRDTGSGSEKLFF.

V and J are TRBV2 and TRBJ2-7; 7 nucleotides align to TRBD1. The V gene end was trimmed by 1 base and the J gene end by 2 bases; junction bases not matched to a gene: 2. Germline loops: CDR1 SNHLY, CDR2 FYNNEI. This CDR3 comprises 14 residues. The CDR3 here is CASSEGGQAYEQYF. The CDR3 DNA reads as TGTGCCAGCAGTGAAGGCGGACAGGCCTACGAGCAGTACTTC.

This clonotype was observed a handful of times. The V gene is TRBV6-2 or TRBV6-3, the J gene TRBJ1-5; D might be TRBD1 (6 bases). The germline CDR1 and CDR2 sequences are MNHEY and SVGEGT. Between the trimmed V and J ends, which lost 5 bases and 3 bases, there was a span of 11 bases. The CDR3 extends over 14 amino acids. The CDR3 DNA sequence: TGTGCCAGCAGTCGAGGACAGTACAATCAGCCCCAGCATTTT. Translating it yields CASSRGQYNQPQHF.